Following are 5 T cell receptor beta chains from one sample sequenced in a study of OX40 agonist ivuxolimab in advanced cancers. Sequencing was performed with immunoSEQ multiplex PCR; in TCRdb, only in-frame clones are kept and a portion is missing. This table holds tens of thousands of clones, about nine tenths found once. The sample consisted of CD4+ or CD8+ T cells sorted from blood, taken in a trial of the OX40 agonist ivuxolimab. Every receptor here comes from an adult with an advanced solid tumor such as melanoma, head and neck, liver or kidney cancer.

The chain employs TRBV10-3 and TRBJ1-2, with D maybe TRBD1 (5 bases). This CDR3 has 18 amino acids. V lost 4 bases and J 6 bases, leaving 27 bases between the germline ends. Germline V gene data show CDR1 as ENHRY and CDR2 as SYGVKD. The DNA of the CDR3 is TGTGCCATCAGTGGCCCGGGACGCCTACCCGCCGGGGAAAATGGCTACACCTTC. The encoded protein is CAISGPGRLPAGENGYTF.

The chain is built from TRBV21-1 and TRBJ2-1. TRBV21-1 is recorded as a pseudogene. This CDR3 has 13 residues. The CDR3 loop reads CASSKGRAEEQFF. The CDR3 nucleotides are TGTGCCAGCAGCAAAGGTCGGGCAGAAGAGCAGTTCTTC.

This CDR3 is CASRSTGGRETQYF. The CDR3 bases are TGTGCCAGTAGGAGCACAGGGGGCAGGGAGACCCAGTACTTC. The chain joins TRBV19 to TRBJ2-5; 9 bases are a match to TRBD1. The germline V gene has CDR1 LNHDA and CDR2 SQIVND (reference sequence). The CDR3 sequence is 14 residues long. The V and J ends lost 6 bases and 5 bases, in that order; junction bases with no gene match: 7.

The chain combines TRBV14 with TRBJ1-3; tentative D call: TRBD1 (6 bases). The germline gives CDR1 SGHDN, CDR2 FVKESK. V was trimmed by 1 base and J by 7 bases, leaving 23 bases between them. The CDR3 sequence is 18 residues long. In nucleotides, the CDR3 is TGTGCCAGCAGCCAAGGAATCGGGGGGCTAGGTCCTCGGAACACCATATATTTT. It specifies CASSQGIGGLGPRNTIYF.

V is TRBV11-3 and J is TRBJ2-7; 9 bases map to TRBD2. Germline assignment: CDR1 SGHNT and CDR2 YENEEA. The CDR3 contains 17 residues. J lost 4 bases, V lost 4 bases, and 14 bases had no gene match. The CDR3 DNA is TGTGCCAGCAGCTCCCCGGCCCGAGCGGGAGGAAGATACGAGCAGTACTTC. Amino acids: CASSSPARAGGRYEQYF.